These T cell receptor beta chains were read from a single sample in a study of post-analysis software for immune sequencing data. TCRdb passed the PCR reads through MiXCR, listing each CDR3 protein once. The sample holds over 150,000 distinct CDR3 sequences, around 30% seen once. Source material: blood. These receptors all stem from a girl between 5 and 17 years old with multiple sclerosis. CDR3s include the opening cysteine and the closing phenylalanine or tryptophan. D genes are given only for firm matches. Expanded clones are given a class, and other clones once, few, many or no size at all.

>16|-|TRBV7-9|TRBJ2-1|-
TGTGCCAGCAGCTTAGAGTGGCAGAGCTCCTACAATGAGCAGTTCTTC
CASSLEWQSSYNEQFF
>18|-|TRBV24-1|TRBJ2-2|TRBD2
TGTGCCACCAGTGACAGCCCGGGACTAGCGACGAACACCGGGGAGCTGTTTTTT
CATSDSPGLATNTGELFF
>17|many|TRBV6-5|TRBJ1-2|TRBD1
TGTGCCAGCAGTTACGGGACAGGGGGCGTAGAGAACTATGGCTACACCTTC
CASSYGTGGVENYGYTF
>12|many|TRBV12-3/TRBV12-4|TRBJ1-2|-
TGTGCCAGCAGTCCCCAAGCGGGCGGCTACACCTTC
CASSPQAGGYTF
>14|-|TRBV9|TRBJ1-2|-
TGTGCCAGCAGCACCCCTTCGGGGGGCTATGGCTACACCTTC
CASSTPSGGYGYTF
>19|-|TRBV28|TRBJ2-6|-
TGTGCCAGCGGGCAGGGATGGAGGACCGCTCGATCGGGGGCCAACGTCCTGACTTTC
CASGQGWRTARSGANVLTF
>15|-|TRBV5-5|TRBJ2-5|TRBD2
TGTGCCAGCAGCTATTCGACTAGCGGGGGACTGACCCAGTACTTC
CASSYSTSGGLTQYF
>13|-|TRBV12-3/TRBV12-4|TRBJ2-3|-
TGTGTCAGCAGTTTTACAGCCACAGATACGCAGTATTTT
CVSSFTATDTQYF
>15|few|TRBV27|TRBJ2-1|TRBD2
TGTGCCAGCACCCGGGGGACTAGCAGATACAATGAGCAGTTCTTC
CASTRGTSRYNEQFF
>13|-|TRBV20-1|TRBJ1-1|-
TGCAGTGCTAGGGGACCAAGAGGAACTGAAGCTTTCTTT
CSARGPRGTEAFF
>11|many|TRBV2|TRBJ2-5|-
TGTGCCAGCAGTGCACAAGAGACCCAGTACTTC
CASSAQETQYF
>13|many|TRBV5-1|TRBJ1-1|-
TGCGCCAGCAGCTTGGGGGGCCGGACTGAAGCTTTCTTT
CASSLGGRTEAFF
>14|-|TRBV19|TRBJ2-1|-
TGTGCCAGTAGTATAGTAGGGGGCTACAATGAGCAGTTCTTC
CASSIVGGYNEQFF
>17|few|TRBV16|TRBJ2-5|-
TGTGCCAGCAGCCAATCGTTCGGTCCCAGGGTTCAAGAGACCCAGTACTTC
CASSQSFGPRVQETQYF
>15|many|TRBV7-8|TRBJ1-5|TRBD1
TGTGCCAGCAGCTCACAGACAGGGGGAGGTCAGCCCCAGCATTTT
CASSSQTGGGQPQHF
>14|few|TRBV12-3/TRBV12-4|TRBJ2-1|-
TGTGCCAGCAGTCCCCCTAACCAGGGTAATGAGCGGTTCTTC
CASSPPNQGNERFF